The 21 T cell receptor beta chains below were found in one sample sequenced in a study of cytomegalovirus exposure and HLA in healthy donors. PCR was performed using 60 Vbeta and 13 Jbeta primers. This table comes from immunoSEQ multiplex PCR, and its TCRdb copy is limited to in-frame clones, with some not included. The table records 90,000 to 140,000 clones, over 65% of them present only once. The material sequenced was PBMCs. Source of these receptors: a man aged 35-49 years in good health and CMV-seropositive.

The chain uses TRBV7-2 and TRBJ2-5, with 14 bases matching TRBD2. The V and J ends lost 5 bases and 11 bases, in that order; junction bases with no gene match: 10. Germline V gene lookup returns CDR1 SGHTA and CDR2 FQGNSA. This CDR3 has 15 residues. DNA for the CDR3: TGTGCCAGCAGCCTTGGGACTAGCGGGAGTTCGGAGCAGTACTTC. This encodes CASSLGTSGSSEQYF.

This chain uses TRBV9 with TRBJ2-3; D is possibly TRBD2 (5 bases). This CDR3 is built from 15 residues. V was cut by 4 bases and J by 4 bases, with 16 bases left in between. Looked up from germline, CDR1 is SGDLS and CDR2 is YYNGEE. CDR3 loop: CASSTGGSVADTQYF. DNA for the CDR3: TGTGCCAGCAGCACCGGAGGTTCGGTCGCAGATACGCAGTATTTT.

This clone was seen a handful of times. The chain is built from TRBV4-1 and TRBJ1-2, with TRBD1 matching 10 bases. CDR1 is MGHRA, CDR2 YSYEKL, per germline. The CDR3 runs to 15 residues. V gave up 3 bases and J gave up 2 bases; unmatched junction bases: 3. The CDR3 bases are TGCGCCAGCAGCCAGGGGACAGGGGCGAACTATGGCTACACCTTC. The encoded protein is CASSQGTGANYGYTF.

CDR3 loop: CASSLNANRGGTDTQYF. DNA of the CDR3: TGCGCCAGCAGCCTCAACGCGAACAGGGGGGGCACAGATACGCAGTATTTT. The chain has TRBV4-1 and TRBJ2-3, with TRBD1 matching over 8 bases. The CDR3 covers 17 residues. Germline CDR1 MGHRA, CDR2 YSYEKL. J gave up 1 base and V 4 bases, and 10 bases lay outside the gene matches.

CDR3 nucleotide sequence: TGTGCCAGCAGCTCCGGTCCCAACACTGAAGCTTTCTTT. This gives the protein CASSSGPNTEAFF. The rearrangement links TRBV5-4 to TRBJ1-1; D gene uncertain. The CDR3 extends over 13 amino acids. Germline V gives CDR1 SGHNT, CDR2 YYREEE (reference sequence). V lost 3 bases to trimming and J lost 2 bases, with 8 bases between them.

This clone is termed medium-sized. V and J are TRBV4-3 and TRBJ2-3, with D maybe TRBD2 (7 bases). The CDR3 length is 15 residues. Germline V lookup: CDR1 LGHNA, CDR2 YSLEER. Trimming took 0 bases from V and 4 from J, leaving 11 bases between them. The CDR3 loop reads CASSQEEGGADTQYF. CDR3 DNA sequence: TGCGCCAGCAGCCAAGAGGAAGGGGGGGCAGATACGCAGTATTTT.

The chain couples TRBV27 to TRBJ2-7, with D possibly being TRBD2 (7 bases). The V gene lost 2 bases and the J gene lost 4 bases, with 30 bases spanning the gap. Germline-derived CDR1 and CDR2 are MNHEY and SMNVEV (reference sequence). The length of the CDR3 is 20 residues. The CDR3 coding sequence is TGTGCCAGCAGTTTAAAGTCAGGGTATGGACTAGTAGGGGGAGGATACGAGCAGTACTTC. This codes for CASSLKSGYGLVGGGYEQYF.

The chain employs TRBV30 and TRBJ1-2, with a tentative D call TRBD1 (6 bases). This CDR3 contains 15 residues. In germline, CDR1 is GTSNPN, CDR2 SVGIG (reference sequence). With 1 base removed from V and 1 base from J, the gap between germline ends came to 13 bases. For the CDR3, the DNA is TGTGCCTGGAGTGATGTGGGGGCGGGTAACTATGGCTACACCTTC. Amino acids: CAWSDVGAGNYGYTF.

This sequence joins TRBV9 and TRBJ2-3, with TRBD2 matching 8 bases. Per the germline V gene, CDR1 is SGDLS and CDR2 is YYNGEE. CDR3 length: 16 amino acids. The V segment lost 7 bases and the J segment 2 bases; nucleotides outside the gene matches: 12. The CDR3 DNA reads TGTGCCAGCGGGCAGGGCACTAGCGGCGACACAGATACGCAGTATTTT. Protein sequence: CASGQGTSGDTDTQYF.

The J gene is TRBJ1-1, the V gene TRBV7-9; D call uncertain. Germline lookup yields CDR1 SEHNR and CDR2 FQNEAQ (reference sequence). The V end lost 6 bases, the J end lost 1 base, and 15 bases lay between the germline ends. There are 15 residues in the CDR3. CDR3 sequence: CASRNGRTGNTEAFF. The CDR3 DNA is TGTGCCAGCAGAAATGGGAGAACTGGGAACACTGAAGCTTTCTTT.

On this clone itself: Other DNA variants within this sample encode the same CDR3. The chain's CDR3 is CASSPTGNYGYTF. In DNA, the CDR3 is TGTGCCAGCAGCCCGACAGGAAACTATGGCTACACCTTC. This chain joins TRBV7-2 and TRBJ1-2, with D tentatively TRBD1 (6 bases). V was pared by 5 bases and J by 2 bases, with 9 bases between. Germline V gene data show CDR1 as SGHTA and CDR2 as FQGNSA. There are 13 residues in the CDR3.

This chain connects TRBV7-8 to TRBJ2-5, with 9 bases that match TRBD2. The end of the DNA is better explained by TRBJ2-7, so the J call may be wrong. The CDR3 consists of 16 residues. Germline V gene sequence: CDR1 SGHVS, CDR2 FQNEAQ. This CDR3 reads CASSLVSLAGPYEQYF. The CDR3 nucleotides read TGTGCCAGCAGCTTAGTATCACTAGCGGGTCCCTACGAGCAGTACTTC.

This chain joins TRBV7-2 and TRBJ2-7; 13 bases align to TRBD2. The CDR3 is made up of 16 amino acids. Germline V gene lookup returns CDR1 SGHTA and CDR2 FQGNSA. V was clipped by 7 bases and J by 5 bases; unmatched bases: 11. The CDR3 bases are TGTGCCAGCACCCAAAGAGGGACTAGCGGGGTCCACGAGCAGTACTTC. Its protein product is CASTQRGTSGVHEQYF.

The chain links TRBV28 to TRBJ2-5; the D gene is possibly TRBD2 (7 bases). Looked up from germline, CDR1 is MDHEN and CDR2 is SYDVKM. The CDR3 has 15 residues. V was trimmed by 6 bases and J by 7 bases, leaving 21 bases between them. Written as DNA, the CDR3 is TGTGCCAGCAGCAGCTCCACCGGGGGGCGAGTGACCCAGTACTTC. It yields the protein CASSSSTGGRVTQYF.

CDR3 coding DNA: TGTGCCTGGAAGGGAGTCATAAACACAGATACGCAGTATTTT. Amino acids: CAWKGVINTDTQYF. V is TRBV30 and J is TRBJ2-3, with D maybe TRBD2 (5 bases). This CDR3 is 14 amino acids long. V lost 4 bases and J 2 bases, leaving 13 bases between the germline ends. Germline loops: CDR1 GTSNPN, CDR2 SVGIG (reference sequence).

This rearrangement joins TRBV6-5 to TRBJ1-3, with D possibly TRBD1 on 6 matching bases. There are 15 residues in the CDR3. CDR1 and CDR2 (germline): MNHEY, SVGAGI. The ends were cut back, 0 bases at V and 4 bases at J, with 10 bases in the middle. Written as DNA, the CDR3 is TGTGCCAGCAGTTACTCGAGGGGGAGCGGAAACACCATATATTTT. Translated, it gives CASSYSRGSGNTIYF.

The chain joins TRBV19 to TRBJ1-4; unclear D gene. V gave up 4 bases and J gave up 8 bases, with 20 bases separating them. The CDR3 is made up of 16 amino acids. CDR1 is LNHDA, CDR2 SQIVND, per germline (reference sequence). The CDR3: CASSTSGRLVGEKLFF. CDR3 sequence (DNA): TGTGCCAGTAGTACATCCGGGAGGCTGGTGGGGGAAAAACTGTTTTTT. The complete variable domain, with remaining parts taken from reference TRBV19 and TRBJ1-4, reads DGGITQSPKYLFRKEGQNVTLSCEQNLNHDAMYWYRQDPGQGLRLIYYSQIVNDFQKGDIAEGYSVSREKKESFPLTVTSAQKNPTAFYLCASSTSGRLVGEKLFFGSGTQLSVL.

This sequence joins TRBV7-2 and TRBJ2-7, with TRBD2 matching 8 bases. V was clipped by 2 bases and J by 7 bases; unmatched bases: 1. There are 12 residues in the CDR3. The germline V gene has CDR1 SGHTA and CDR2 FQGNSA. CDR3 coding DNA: TGTGCCAGCAGCTTATCGGGGGGGGAGCAGTACTTC. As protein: CASSLSGGEQYF.

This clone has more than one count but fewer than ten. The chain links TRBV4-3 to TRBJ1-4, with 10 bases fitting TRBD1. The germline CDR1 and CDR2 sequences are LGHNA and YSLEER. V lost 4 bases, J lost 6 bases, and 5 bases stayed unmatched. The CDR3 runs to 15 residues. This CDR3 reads CASSPDRGNYEKLFF. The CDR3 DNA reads TGCGCCAGCAGCCCGGACAGGGGGAATTATGAAAAACTGTTTTTT.

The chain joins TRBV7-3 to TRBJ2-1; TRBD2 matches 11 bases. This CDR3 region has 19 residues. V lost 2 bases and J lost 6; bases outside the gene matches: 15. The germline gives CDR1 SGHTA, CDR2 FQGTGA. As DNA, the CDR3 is TGTGCCAGCAGCTTACGTAGCCCACCCGGGCTAGCGGGGGGCAATGAGCAGTTCTTC. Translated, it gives CASSLRSPPGLAGGNEQFF.

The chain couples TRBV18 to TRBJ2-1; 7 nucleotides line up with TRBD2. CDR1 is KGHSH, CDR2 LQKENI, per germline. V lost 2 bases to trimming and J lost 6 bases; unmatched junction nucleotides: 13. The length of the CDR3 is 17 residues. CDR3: CASSPWEGEQYGNEQFF. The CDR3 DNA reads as TGTGCCAGCTCACCATGGGAGGGAGAGCAGTATGGCAATGAGCAGTTCTTC.